This is a list of T cell receptor beta chains from one sample in a study of T cell repertoires in cytomegalovirus infection. MiXCR, applied by TCRdb to the reads, yields one record per CDR3 protein. This sample has 680,000 or so distinct CDR3 sequences, with 35% found just once. The sequencing input was PBMCs. Receptors were obtained from a human donor in good health (CMV status not recorded). Some clones in this sample may be carry-over from other donors' samples. The conserved cysteine and the conserved F or W are not part of the CDR3 here. D genes are given only for firm matches.

d_call j_call v_call cdr3_aa
. TRBJ2-7 TRBV7-2 ASSLGDIVKEQY
. TRBJ2-3 TRBV11-2 ASSSYSPKSSTDTQY
. TRBJ2-1 TRBV6-1 ASSSGSFYNEQF
TRBD2 TRBJ2-1 TRBV7-3 ASSLTPGGARNEQF
TRBD2 TRBJ2-5 TRBV12-3/TRBV12-4 ASSLWASGTQETQY
. TRBJ2-2 TRBV6-5 ASSAGPNTGELF
TRBD1 TRBJ1-5 TRBV5-6 ASSSWTGRHQPQH
. TRBJ2-1 TRBV7-2 ASSSDSVSSYNEQF
. TRBJ2-1 TRBV19 ASTKSSYNEQF
. TRBJ2-1 TRBV12-3/TRBV12-4 ASSLPQGYNEQF
. TRBJ1-1 TRBV19 ASNEGPDTEDF
. TRBJ1-2 TRBV4-1 ASSQEGARNYGYT
. TRBJ2-1 TRBV7-2 ASSLFGGLYDEQF
. TRBJ1-4 TRBV6-5 ASSYIGGRDEKLF
. TRBJ2-4 TRBV28 ASSQDPLALAKNIQY
. TRBJ2-6 TRBV7-6 ASSLTLSSFPGANVLT
. TRBJ1-6 TRBV28 ASSLDTNRENSPLH
. TRBJ1-5 TRBV12-3/TRBV12-4 ASTATAGYDQPQH
TRBD1 TRBJ1-5 TRBV19 ASSRQGRNQPQH
TRBD1 TRBJ1-1 TRBV19 ASSSRGGNAEAF
TRBD1 TRBJ2-1 TRBV15 AASRAGTGDNEQF
. TRBJ2-7 TRBV7-2 ASSLVERRY
TRBD1 TRBJ1-5 TRBV20-1 SASPGQANQPQH
. TRBJ2-3 TRBV7-2 ASSLTPRSAPDTPY
. TRBJ1-4 TRBV5-8 ASSSVDSGIVRKLF
. TRBJ2-3 TRBV6-6 ASSLGSFTDTQY
. TRBJ2-3 TRBV7-6 ASSIGTRRDTDTQY
. TRBJ1-2 TRBV12-3/TRBV12-4 ASSGQGFYGYT
TRBD1 TRBJ1-4 TRBV7-7 ASSSRQGLNEKLF
TRBD1 TRBJ1-3 TRBV27 ASSLSGTGTRQGNTIY
. TRBJ2-5 TRBV20-1 SATVLRGIQETQY
. TRBJ2-6 TRBV6-2/TRBV6-3 ASKKVRDKTGANVLT
. TRBJ2-6 TRBV19 ASSGGVSGANVLT
. TRBJ2-4 TRBV19 ASSSGRLAKNIQY
. TRBJ2-7 TRBV29-1 SVVPRDPYEQY
. TRBJ1-3 TRBV7-8 ASSLDSNTIY
. TRBJ1-6 TRBV13 ASSKTGDSPLH
. TRBJ1-1 TRBV7-2 ASSLELNLEAF
TRBD1 TRBJ2-1 TRBV20-1 SADLTGGPEQF
. TRBJ2-2 TRBV7-6 ASSFWAGPTSELF
TRBD1 TRBJ2-1 TRBV7-2 ASSRGAGGHEQF
. TRBJ2-1 TRBV28 ASSRAIYNEQF
TRBD1 TRBJ1-2 TRBV5-6 ASSTRGGYGYT
. TRBJ2-7 TRBV7-9 ASSLETDYSYEQY
. TRBJ2-3 TRBV12-3/TRBV12-4 ASSLVSADTQY
TRBD1 TRBJ1-2 TRBV28 ASSPSQGQGHGYT
. TRBJ2-7 TRBV28 ASSPLPMGADYEQY
TRBD1 TRBJ2-7 TRBV4-1 ASSHVTGEDSYEQY
. TRBJ2-6 TRBV7-8 ASSPRTQGSGANVLP